This TCR beta chain was obtained from a study of T cell responses to AZD1222 COVID-19 vaccine. Study-level results: Clonal diversity may have been underestimated in mostly white British donors. Of spike-specific TCRs, nearly half reportedly target regions left unmutated in variants. Baseline seropositivity characterized only six AZD1222 recipients.

Germline lookup yields CDR1 MNHNY and CDR2 SVGAGI (reference sequence). V dropped 5 bases and J dropped 1; count of bases not matched to a gene: 3. The CDR3 spans 15 residues. To note about this clone: The antigen remains unidentified.

TCRdb's table, derived via immunoSEQ multiplex PCR, lists solely in-frame clones and lacks some. The sample includes around 160,000 clones, 75% to 95% of them seen just once. The genes are TRBV6-6 and TRBJ1-1; TRBD1 aligns across 11 bases. The source of this sequence is an adult in good health. The specimen comprised peripheral blood, sampled on day 0 of MenACWY control vaccination. The CDR3 bases are TGTGCCAGCAGTACCGGACAGGGGGCGAACACTGAAGCTTTCTTT. The encoded protein is CASSTGQGANTEAFF.